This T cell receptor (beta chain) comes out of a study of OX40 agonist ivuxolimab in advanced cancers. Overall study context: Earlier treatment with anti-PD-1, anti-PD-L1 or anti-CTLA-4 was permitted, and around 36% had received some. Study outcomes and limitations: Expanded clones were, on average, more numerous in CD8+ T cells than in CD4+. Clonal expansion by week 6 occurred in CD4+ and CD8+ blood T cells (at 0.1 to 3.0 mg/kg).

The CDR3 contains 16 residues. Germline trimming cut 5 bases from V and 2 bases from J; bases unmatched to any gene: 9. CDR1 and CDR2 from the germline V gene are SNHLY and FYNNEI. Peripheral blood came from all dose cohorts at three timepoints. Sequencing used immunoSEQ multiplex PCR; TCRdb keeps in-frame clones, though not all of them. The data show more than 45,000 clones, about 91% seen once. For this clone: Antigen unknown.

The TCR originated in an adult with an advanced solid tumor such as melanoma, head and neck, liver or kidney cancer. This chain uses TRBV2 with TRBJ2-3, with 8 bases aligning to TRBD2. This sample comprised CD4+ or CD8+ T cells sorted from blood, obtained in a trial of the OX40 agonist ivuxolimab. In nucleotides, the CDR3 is TGTGCCAGCAGTTTCCCACTAGCGGAGTTCACAGATACGCAGTATTTT. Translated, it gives CASSFPLAEFTDTQYF.